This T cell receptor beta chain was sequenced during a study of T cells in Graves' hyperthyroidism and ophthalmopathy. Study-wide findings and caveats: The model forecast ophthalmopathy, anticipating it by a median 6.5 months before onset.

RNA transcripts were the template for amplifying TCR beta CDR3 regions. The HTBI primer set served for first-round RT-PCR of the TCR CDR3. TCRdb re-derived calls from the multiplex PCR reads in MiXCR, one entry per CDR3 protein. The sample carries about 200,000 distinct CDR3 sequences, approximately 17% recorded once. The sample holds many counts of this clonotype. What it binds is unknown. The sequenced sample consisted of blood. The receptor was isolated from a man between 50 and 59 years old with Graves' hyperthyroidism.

The DNA of the CDR3 is TGTGCCAGCAGCCAAATGGGGAGGGGTGCTTTCTTT. This codes for CASSQMGRGAFF. The V gene is TRBV3-1, the J gene TRBJ1-1, with a weak D call TRBD1 (5 bases). CDR1 and CDR2 (germline): LGHDT, YNNKEL (reference sequence). V was shortened by 2 bases and J by 11 bases, with 12 bases between the two germline ends. This CDR3 region has 12 residues.